The clone carrying this T cell receptor beta chain came up many times. Its antigen is not identified. This entry is derived from a study of CD8 T cells in ankylosing spondylitis. 5'-RACE, quantitative and with molecular barcodes, yielded the TCR beta libraries. TCRdb called the 5' RACE reads again in MiXCR, with one record for every CDR3 protein. The sample holds under 250,000 distinct CDR3 sequences, 6% to 8% seen once. Germline CDR1 is SQVTM and CDR2 is ANQGSEA. The CDR3 is made up of 13 amino acids. Trimming shortened V by 7 bases and J by 4 bases, and 14 bases separated the two germline ends. Notes on the study in general: For ankylosing spondylitis blood, a TCR beta motif of about 8 highly homologous variants appeared characteristic. It was reported that disease-linked clones were significantly enriched in matched ankylosing spondylitis synovial fluid. Disease-linked clones were CD8+ and relatively rare in peripheral blood. Reactive arthritis synovial fluid and blood previously showed some of these motif variants.

This clonotype was obtained from a male donor with ankylosing spondylitis. V and J are TRBV29-1 and TRBJ2-4; D may match TRBD1 or TRBD2 (6 bases each). The sequencing sample was made of blood, either unsorted or a sorted T cell fraction (not recorded which). CDR3 in amino acids: CSARGGPKNIQYF. CDR3 bases: TGCAGCGCGCGTGGGGGGCCGAAAAACATTCAGTACTTC.